One sample yielded the 31 T cell receptor beta chains listed below, sequenced in a study of identical twins. TCRdb fed the 5' RACE reads into MiXCR, producing one record per CDR3 protein. The table includes more than 1.5 million distinct CDR3 sequences, 25% to 35% detected once. Sequenced sample: cord blood. The origin of the receptors is a newborn girl in good health.

This clonotype occurred a few times. This rearrangement joins TRBV7-6 to TRBJ2-4, with TRBD2 identical over 11 bases. The length of the CDR3 is 14 residues. Trimming removed 4 bases from V and 10 bases from J; junction bases left unmatched: 6. Germline values: CDR1 SGHVS, CDR2 FNYEAQ. DNA for the CDR3: TGTGCCAGCAGCTCAGGGACTAGCGGAAAAATTCAGTACTTC. Translated: CASSSGTSGKIQYF. Using reference TRBV7-6 and TRBJ2-4 for the parts outside the CDR3, the full variable domain is GAGVSQSPRYKVTKRGQDVALRCDPISGHVSLYWYRQALGQGPEFLTYFNYEAQQDKSGLPNDRFSAERPEGSISTLTIQRTEQRDSAMYRCASSSGTSGKIQYFGAGTRLSVL.

The V gene is TRBV7-9, the J gene TRBJ1-6, with D possibly TRBD1 on 6 matching bases. The CDR3 runs to 15 residues. CDR1 SEHNR and CDR2 FQNEAQ come from the germline V gene (reference sequence). Trimming cost V 5 bases and J 4 bases, with 12 bases left between them. This chain's CDR3 is CASSPRGQYNSPLHF. The CDR3, as DNA: TGTGCCAGCAGCCCCCGAGGACAGTATAATTCACCCCTCCACTTT.

This clonotype was recorded at least ten times. This chain connects TRBV5-1 to TRBJ2-3; possibly TRBD1 or TRBD2 for D (5 bases each). Between the trimmed V and J ends, which lost 4 bases and 6 bases, there was a span of 12 bases. The CDR3 length is 13 residues. Looked up from germline, CDR1 is SGHRS and CDR2 is YFSETQ. The CDR3, as DNA: TGCGCCAGCAGCACCCGGGGCGCGGATACGCAGTATTTT. Encoded protein: CASSTRGADTQYF.

This chain's CDR3 is CSVEDLGTGNTEAFF. DNA of the CDR3: TGCAGCGTTGAAGATTTGGGGACAGGCAACACTGAAGCTTTCTTT. V is TRBV29-1 and J is TRBJ1-1; 8 bases are a match to TRBD1. CDR1 and CDR2 from the germline V gene are SQVTM and ANQGSEA. The CDR3 has 15 amino acids. V shed 0 bases and J 2 bases; nucleotides not matched to a gene: 5.

This chain connects TRBV4-2 to TRBJ1-3; 9 positions agree with TRBD1. From germline, CDR1 is LGHNA and CDR2 YNFKEQ. The CDR3 contains 18 residues. V lost 3 bases and J lost 0; bases outside the gene matches: 9. In DNA form, the CDR3 reads TGTGCCAGCAGCCATCCGGGACAGGGTAAAAGCTCTGGAAACACCATATATTTT. The encoded protein is CASSHPGQGKSSGNTIYF.

This clonotype appeared a few times. The chain employs TRBV12-3 or TRBV12-4 and TRBJ2-7, with D uncertain. Matching the DNA end better, TRBJ2-5 makes the J call doubtful. This CDR3 contains 12 residues. CDR3 DNA sequence: TGTGCCAGCAGCCCCGCCCCAAAGACCCAGTACTTC. Translated: CASSPAPKTQYF.

A few counts support this clonotype. The V call is TRBV6-5, the J call TRBJ1-6, with a tentative D call TRBD1 (6 bases). The CDR3 sequence is 14 residues long. V was pared by 5 bases and J by 1 base, with 6 bases between. Germline V gene data show CDR1 as MNHEY and CDR2 as SVGAGI. CDR3 region: CASSDRSYNSPLHF. The DNA for the CDR3 is TGTGCCAGCAGTGACAGGTCCTATAATTCACCCCTCCACTTT.

In its sample, this clonotype was seen once. The gene calls are TRBV9 and TRBJ2-3; 8 bases fit TRBD2. V trimming: 2 bases; J trimming: 6 bases; junction bases outside the gene matches: 17. Germline V gene lookup returns CDR1 SGDLS and CDR2 YYNGEE. The CDR3 contains 18 residues. The CDR3 bases are TGTGCCAGCAGCGTTACCCGGGGGGGGCTCCTACTACAGGATACGCAGTATTTT. As protein: CASSVTRGGLLLQDTQYF.

Regarding this clonotype: A junction boundary mismatches the germline segment, possibly from a read error. The rearrangement uses TRBV6-6 and TRBJ1-5, with D perhaps TRBD1 (6 bases). The CDR3 extends over 14 amino acids. Per germline, CDR1 MNHNY and CDR2 SVGAGI (reference sequence). The CDR3 DNA follows: TGTGCCAGCAGATACTCAGGGGCGGCTCAGCCCCAGCATTTT. Protein sequence: CASRYSGAAQPQHF.

The table lists this clonotype with a few counts. The chain links TRBV5-5 to TRBJ2-7, with no clear D. In germline, CDR1 is SGHKS, CDR2 YYEKEE (reference sequence). The V gene lost 1 base and the J gene lost 0 bases, with 14 bases spanning the gap. The CDR3 runs 16 residues. In DNA form, the CDR3 reads TGTGCCAGCAGCTTGATGGACGCAGATCTCTCCTACGAGCAGTACTTC. It is translated as CASSLMDADLSYEQYF. Full variable domain (outside the CDR3, taken from reference TRBV5-5 and TRBJ2-7): DAGVTQSPTHLIKTRGQQVTLRCSPISGHKSVSWYQQVLGQGPQFIFQYYEKEERGRGNFPDRFSARQFPNYSSELNVNALLLGDSALYLCASSLMDADLSYEQYFGPGTRLTVT.

In its sample, this clonotype was seen a few times. The chain combines TRBV7-9 with TRBJ2-1; 9 bases fit TRBD2. CDR3 length: 16 amino acids. Unmatched junction bases numbered 8, after V lost 5 bases and J lost 3 bases. Germline V gene data show CDR1 as SEHNR and CDR2 as FQNEAQ (reference sequence). As DNA, the CDR3 is TGTGCCAGCAGCCTTCTAGCGGGATTTAGCTACAATGAGCAGTTCTTC. Its protein is CASSLLAGFSYNEQFF.

This clonotype was picked up a small number of times. V and J are TRBV13 and TRBJ2-3; TRBD2 matches 12 bases. Germline V gene data show CDR1 as PRHDT and CDR2 as FYEKMQ (reference sequence). The CDR3 loop spans 18 amino acids. V lost 3 bases, J lost 0 bases, and 7 bases stayed unmatched. For the CDR3, the DNA is TGTGCCAGCAGCTTGACCCTTGGACTAGCGGGAAGCACAGATACGCAGTATTTT. Translating gives CASSLTLGLAGSTDTQYF.

The chain joins TRBV12-3 or TRBV12-4 to TRBJ2-1; 11 bases are shared with TRBD2. V dropped 6 bases and J dropped 2; count of bases not matched to a gene: 12. The CDR3 consists of 18 residues. The CDR3 here is CASRAHLLAGGTYNEQFF. In nucleotides, the CDR3 is TGTGCCAGCAGAGCCCACCTTCTAGCGGGAGGCACCTACAATGAGCAGTTCTTC.

The V and J genes are TRBV7-8 and TRBJ1-2; 9 bases align to TRBD1. CDR3 length: 14 amino acids. The V segment lost 5 bases and the J segment 7 bases; nucleotides outside the gene matches: 8. Germline V gene sequence: CDR1 SGHVS, CDR2 FQNEAQ. For the CDR3, the DNA is TGTGCCAGCAGCCCAGACAGGGGGGAGGGTGGCTACACCTTC. As protein: CASSPDRGEGGYTF.

The CDR3 coding sequence is TGTGCCAGCAGCTGGCCCAGGCCGTTCTATGGCTACACCTTC. Its translation is CASSWPRPFYGYTF. The chain carries TRBV7-4 and TRBJ1-2, with D unclear. Trimming left V 4 bases short and J 4 bases short, with 13 bases between. CDR3 length: 14 amino acids. Looked up from germline, CDR1 is SGHVT and CDR2 is SQSDAQ.

CDR3 nucleotide sequence: TGCAGTGCTAGAGACCCTAGCGGGGGGGCCTATGAGCAGTACTTC. It encodes CSARDPSGGAYEQYF. The rearrangement links TRBV20-1 to TRBJ2-5; 12 nucleotides match TRBD2. This CDR3 spans 15 amino acids. Trimming at V came to 0 bases and at J to 11 bases, leaving 10 bases not matched to a gene. CDR1 DFQATT and CDR2 SNEGSKA come from the germline V gene (reference sequence).

The chain carries TRBV9 and TRBJ2-1, with D hard to call. In germline, CDR1 is SGDLS, CDR2 YYNGEE. Trimming left V 4 bases short and J 5 bases short, with 10 bases between. The CDR3 is made up of 13 amino acids. The CDR3 sequence is CASSLSVDNEQFF. The DNA for the CDR3 is TGTGCCAGCAGCTTATCAGTCGACAATGAGCAGTTCTTC.

In this sample, this clonotype turned up a few times. The V gene is TRBV20-1, the J gene TRBJ2-5; TRBD1 might be the D (8 bases). From germline, CDR1 is DFQATT and CDR2 SNEGSKA (reference sequence). This CDR3 region has 14 residues. V was shortened by 5 bases and J by 1 base, with 14 bases between the two germline ends. CDR3 DNA sequence: TGCAGTGCTGGGGGGGACAGGATCCAAGAGACCCAGTACTTC. This encodes CSAGGDRIQETQYF.

The chain joins TRBV12-3 or TRBV12-4 to TRBJ2-1; D is ambiguous. This CDR3 region has 15 residues. V was clipped by 2 bases and J by 5 bases, with 13 bases between them. The CDR3 coding sequence is TGTGCCAGCAGTTTAAGCAGTCCCAAGAACAATGAGCAGTTCTTC. Its translation is CASSLSSPKNNEQFF.

The chain uses TRBV12-5 and TRBJ2-2; 8 positions match TRBD2. This CDR3 spans 17 amino acids. Germline CDR1 and CDR2: LGHNT and FRNRAP. After removal of 4 bases from V and 0 bases from J, the junction contained 7 bases not matched to a gene. The CDR3 coding sequence is TGTGCTAGTGGTTCGACCCTCGGGGGGGCGAACACCGGGGAGCTGTTTTTT. Protein: CASGSTLGGANTGELFF.

The J gene is TRBJ1-1, the V gene TRBV14; no definite D call. Trimming shortened V by 4 bases and J by 0 bases, and 12 bases separated the two germline ends. Germline V gene lookup returns CDR1 SGHDN and CDR2 FVKESK. The length of the CDR3 is 15 residues. The CDR3 DNA follows: TGTGCCAGCAGCCGGTTATTAAGTATGAACACTGAAGCTTTCTTT. It codes for CASSRLLSMNTEAFF.

The chain links TRBV29-1 to TRBJ1-2, with D unclear. The CDR3 sequence is 13 residues long. Per the germline V gene, CDR1 is SQVTM and CDR2 is ANQGSEA. Trimming stripped 4 bases from V and 8 bases from J, with 17 bases between. As DNA, the CDR3 is TGCAGCGTTGGGGGAGCCGACCGGTTCGGCTACACCTTC. It yields the protein CSVGGADRFGYTF.

The chain uses TRBV4-1 and TRBJ2-1; TRBD2 aligns across 8 bases. Unmatched junction bases numbered 10, after V lost 4 bases and J lost 5 bases. This CDR3 has 16 amino acids. Germline V gene sequence: CDR1 MGHRA, CDR2 YSYEKL. CDR3 sequence (DNA): TGCGCCAGCAGCCGATACGGGAGGGCCCCGAACAATGAGCAGTTCTTC. It specifies CASSRYGRAPNNEQFF.

The rearrangement joins TRBV13 to TRBJ2-3; unclear D gene. Germline assignment: CDR1 PRHDT and CDR2 FYEKMQ (reference sequence). V lost 0 bases and J 0 bases, leaving 7 bases between the germline ends. This CDR3 contains 15 residues. The CDR3 DNA is TGTGCCAGCAGCTTAGGGCCGGCGAGCACAGATACGCAGTATTTT. Its protein is CASSLGPASTDTQYF. Together with reference TRBV13 and TRBJ2-3, the CDR3 gives the full variable domain: AAGVIQSPRHLIKEKRETATLKCYPIPRHDTVYWYQQGPGQDPQFLISFYEKMQSDKGSIPDRFSAQQFSDYHSELNMSSLELGDSALYFCASSLGPASTDTQYFGPGTRLTVL.

This clonotype has only a few counts. V and J are TRBV7-6 and TRBJ2-3; maybe TRBD2 (7 bases). Trimming took 2 bases from V and 8 from J, leaving 20 bases between them. The CDR3 runs to 16 residues. CDR1 and CDR2 (germline): SGHVS, FNYEAQ. CDR3 sequence reads: CASSLSGTKGGATQYF. CDR3 coding DNA: TGTGCCAGCAGCTTATCCGGGACTAAGGGGGGAGCTACGCAGTATTTT.

The chain couples TRBV27 to TRBJ2-5; the D gene could be TRBD1 or TRBD2 (5 bases each). V was cut by 0 bases and J by 11 bases, with 19 bases left in between. This CDR3 has 15 amino acids. Per the germline V gene, CDR1 is MNHEY and CDR2 is SMNVEV (reference sequence). The CDR3 reads CASSLSPGTYNEQYF. CDR3 nucleotide sequence: TGTGCCAGCAGTTTATCCCCAGGGACCTACAATGAGCAGTACTTC.

This clonotype has only a few counts. V gene TRBV20-1 combines with J gene TRBJ2-3; 7 bases are shared with TRBD1. Losses at the gene ends were 6 bases for V and 2 bases for J; bases not matched to a gene: 5. The CDR3 totals 13 residues. Germline CDR1 DFQATT, CDR2 SNEGSKA (reference sequence). The CDR3 DNA reads TGCAGTGCGAGGGACAGCCACACAGATACGCAGTATTTT. Amino acids: CSARDSHTDTQYF.

This clonotype was seen a handful of times. This chain connects TRBV4-2 to TRBJ1-6; D gene ambiguous. The CDR3 covers 17 residues. V was trimmed by 6 bases and J by 2 bases, leaving 17 bases between them. CDR1 and CDR2 from the germline V gene are LGHNA and YNFKEQ. The chain's CDR3 is CASSEGSLPTYNSPLHF. CDR3 DNA sequence: TGTGCCAGCAGTGAAGGGTCCCTCCCCACCTATAATTCACCCCTCCACTTT.

The chain uses TRBV7-9 and TRBJ2-1, with a possible D match to TRBD1 (6 bases). The CDR3 totals 16 residues. In germline, CDR1 is SEHNR, CDR2 FQNEAQ (reference sequence). V lost 2 bases, J lost 2 bases, and 13 bases lay in between. The CDR3 nucleotides are TGTGCCAGCAGCTTAACAACCGGGACACCCTACAATGAGCAGTTCTTC. It is translated as CASSLTTGTPYNEQFF.

Only a few counts were recorded for this clonotype. The chain has TRBV13 and TRBJ1-2, with D perhaps TRBD1 (5 bases). Trimming took 5 bases from V and 4 from J, leaving 17 bases between them. Germline V gene data show CDR1 as PRHDT and CDR2 as FYEKMQ (reference sequence). The CDR3 extends over 15 amino acids. CDR3 protein: CASSGRQSSSYGYTF. The CDR3 DNA follows: TGTGCCAGCAGCGGGAGACAGTCGTCTAGCTATGGCTACACCTTC.

This clonotype was recorded a few times. The J gene is TRBJ2-7, the V gene TRBV4-2, with D tentatively TRBD1 or TRBD2 (5 bases each). Looked up from germline, CDR1 is LGHNA and CDR2 is YNFKEQ. V dropped 0 bases and J dropped 1 base, with 13 bases sitting between them. This CDR3 spans 16 amino acids. This CDR3 reads CASSQEVRGPSYEQYF. CDR3 DNA sequence: TGTGCCAGCAGCCAAGAGGTCCGGGGCCCATCCTACGAGCAGTACTTC.